Shown below are 19 T cell receptor beta chains from a single sample sequenced in a study of human T cells and chemical hapten exposure (dated by TCRdb to the early 2020s). The meaning of the sample's time point label: patch test 1, 2 weeks after DPC sensitization. The treatment or condition label corresponds to: therapeutic diphenylcyclopropenone sensitization with weekly scalp DPC. Receptor amplification or capture employed RACE. The sample was run on a NextSeq 500. TCRdb trimmed the raw reads at Q25, called clones with MiXCR and kept productive beta chains. Each CDR3 protein gets just one entry, which takes the most common genes and DNA from the rows behind it. The sample has tens of thousands of distinct CDR3 sequences on record, around 10% of them singletons. Clones ranked in the top ten supply 3% to 4% of the sample. Specimen: whole blood, collected in connection with sensitization to the hapten diphenylcyclopropenone (DPC). The receptors originated from a woman between 40 and 50 years old with alopecia areata. Some clones in this sample may be carry-over from other donors' samples.

Worth noting for this clonotype: One base away lies a much larger clone, so this may be a sequencing read error. The V call is TRBV30, the J call TRBJ2-2; D is unclear. V lost 4 bases and J lost 7, with 16 bases in between. The CDR3 is 14 residues long. Germline-derived CDR1 and CDR2 are GTSNPN and SVGIG (reference sequence). The CDR3 nucleotides read TGTGCCTGGACCGAACCCGGCAGACGCGGGGAGCTGTTTTTT. The encoded protein is CAWTEPGRRGELFF. Based on the CDR3 plus reference TRBV30 and TRBJ2-2, the full variable domain is SQTIHQWPATLVQPVGSPLSLECTVEGTSNPNLYWYRQAAGRGLQLLFYSVGIGQISSEVPQNLSASRPQDRQFILSSKKLLLSDSGFYLCAWTEPGRRGELFFGEGSRLTVL.

The chain uses TRBV7-2 and TRBJ2-7, with unresolved D. V was cut by 7 bases and J by 6 bases, with 10 bases left in between. Per germline, CDR1 SGHTA and CDR2 FQGNSA. The CDR3 contains 11 residues. The CDR3 reads CASTDTLEQYF. CDR3 nucleotides: TGTGCCAGCACCGATACTCTCGAGCAGTACTTC.

Turning to this clonotype: A junction end diverges from the germline sequence, so it may reflect a read error. The CDR3 protein is CSPADRKGIYNKQFF. In nucleotides, the CDR3 is TGCAGTCCCGCCGACAGGAAGGGGATTTACAATAAGCAGTTCTTC. V usage is TRBV20-1 and J usage is TRBJ2-1; tentative D call: TRBD1 (6 bases). Germline CDR1 and CDR2: DFQATT and SNEGSKA (reference sequence). CDR3 length: 15 residues.

This clonotype occurred a few times. The chain carries TRBV7-2 and TRBJ1-4; TRBD1 aligns across 7 bases. The CDR3 totals 14 residues. Germline V gene lookup returns CDR1 SGHTA and CDR2 FQGNSA. With V trimmed by 5 bases and J by 3 bases, 3 bases remained unmatched. The CDR3 sequence is CASSRQGSNEKLFF. The DNA for the CDR3 is TGTGCCAGCAGCAGACAGGGCTCTAATGAAAAACTGTTTTTT. Drawing the rest from reference TRBV7-2 and TRBJ1-4, the complete variable domain is GAGVSQSPSNKVTEKGKDVELRCDPISGHTALYWYRQSLGQGLEFLIYFQGNSAPDKSGLPSDRFSAERTGGSVSTLTIQRTQQEDSAVYLCASSRQGSNEKLFFGSGTQLSVL.

There are many counts of this clonotype. The chain employs TRBV6-2 or TRBV6-3 and TRBJ2-7; the D gene could be TRBD1 or TRBD2 (6 bases each). CDR1 and CDR2 (germline): MNHEY, SVGEGT. The CDR3 has 16 residues. V lost 0 bases and J 0 bases, leaving 12 bases between the germline ends. CDR3 loop: CASSYSSSGASYEQYF. CDR3 sequence (DNA): TGTGCCAGCAGTTACTCCTCTTCGGGGGCCTCCTACGAGCAGTACTTC.

This clonotype appeared a few times. This rearrangement joins TRBV9 to TRBJ2-3; TRBD2 matches 8 bases. This CDR3 contains 17 residues. The junction had 13 bases not matched to a gene; V was cut back by 2 bases and J by 5 bases. Germline V gene lookup returns CDR1 SGDLS and CDR2 YYNGEE. DNA of the CDR3: TGTGCCAGCAGCGTTATACCCAGGGCGGGGGGCCTAGATACGCAGTATTTT. This encodes CASSVIPRAGGLDTQYF. The whole variable domain, filled in from reference TRBV9 and TRBJ2-3, reads DSGVTQTPKHLITATGQRVTLRCSPRSGDLSVYWYQQSLDQGLQFLIQYYNGEERAKGNILERFSAQQFPDLHSELNLSSLELGDSALYFCASSVIPRAGGLDTQYFGPGTRLTVL.

This chain connects TRBV4-3 to TRBJ1-1; the D gene is possibly TRBD1 (6 bases). This CDR3 has 13 amino acids. CDR1 LGHNA and CDR2 YSLEER come from the germline V gene. Trimming removed 4 bases from V and 5 bases from J, with 11 bases in between. In DNA, the CDR3 is TGCGCCAGCAGCCTACAGGGTGAGACTGAAGCTTTCTTT. Translating it yields CASSLQGETEAFF.

This clonotype was counted only a few times. This rearrangement joins TRBV15 to TRBJ1-2; D might be TRBD1 (5 bases). Germline values: CDR1 LNHNV, CDR2 YYDKDF (reference sequence). Trimming took off 3 bases at V and 3 bases at J, with 8 bases between the two ends. CDR3 length: 13 residues. The CDR3 region has the DNA TGTGCCACCAGCAGGTCAGGGTACTATGGCTACACCTTC. It is translated as CATSRSGYYGYTF. Combining the CDR3 with reference TRBV15 and TRBJ1-2 gives the whole variable domain DAMVIQNPRYQVTQFGKPVTLSCSQTLNHNVMYWYQQKSSQAPKLLFHYYDKDFNNEADTPDNFQSRRPNTSFCFLDIRSPGLGDTAMYLCATSRSGYYGYTFGSGTRLTVV.

In its sample, this clonotype was seen a few times. The chain uses TRBV6-1 and TRBJ2-3, with D perhaps TRBD2 (5 bases). Germline CDR1 and CDR2: MNHNS and SASEGT. The CDR3 covers 14 residues. Trimming took 11 bases from V and 2 from J, leaving 17 bases between them. The CDR3 sequence: CAVRTGIPTDTQYF. DNA of the CDR3: TGTGCCGTCAGGACCGGGATTCCCACAGATACGCAGTATTTT.

This clonotype was detected ten times or more. This sequence joins TRBV20-1 and TRBJ1-2; 8 bases agree with TRBD1. Per the germline V gene, CDR1 is DFQATT and CDR2 is SNEGSKA (reference sequence). V lost 5 bases to trimming and J lost 4 bases; unmatched junction nucleotides: 9. This CDR3 has 14 amino acids. Written as DNA, the CDR3 is TGCAGTGCTGCCACAGGACAGGGCGCCTATGGCTACACCTTC. This translates into CSAATGQGAYGYTF.

Ten or more counts support this clonotype. This chain joins TRBV6-2 or TRBV6-3 and TRBJ2-7, with TRBD1 matching over 9 bases. Germline V gives CDR1 MNHEY, CDR2 SVGEGT. The CDR3 contains 15 residues. The junction had 5 bases not matched to a gene; V was cut back by 5 bases and J by 0 bases. The CDR3 bases are TGTGCCAGCAGTAAGACAGGGGGGATCTCCTACGAGCAGTACTTC. Amino acids: CASSKTGGISYEQYF.

The rearrangement links TRBV5-1 to TRBJ2-7; 7 bases fit TRBD2. The CDR3 runs to 14 residues. V lost 4 bases, J lost 5 bases, and 9 bases stayed unmatched. Germline V gives CDR1 SGHRS, CDR2 YFSETQ. The CDR3 region has the DNA TGCGCCAGCAGCCCAGGCGAGCGGGAAAACGAGCAGTACTTC. Translated, it gives CASSPGERENEQYF.

This clonotype was recorded many times. This chain connects TRBV6-2 or TRBV6-3 to TRBJ1-1; TRBD1 matches at 7 bases. The germline V gene has CDR1 MNHEY and CDR2 SVGEGT. V shed 6 bases and J 0 bases; nucleotides not matched to a gene: 10. The CDR3 has 16 amino acids. The CDR3 bases are TGTGCCAGCAGACACGACAGGGCGGGGATGAACACTGAAGCTTTCTTT. Translation gives CASRHDRAGMNTEAFF.

Only a few counts were recorded for this clonotype. V gene TRBV6-2 or TRBV6-3 combines with J gene TRBJ2-3; D remains ambiguous. Trimming shortened V by 8 bases and J by 3 bases, and 15 bases separated the two germline ends. The CDR3 length is 14 residues. Germline CDR1 is MNHEY and CDR2 is SVGEGT. CDR3 sequence: CASQALARTDTQYF. DNA for the CDR3: TGTGCCAGCCAGGCTCTCGCACGTACAGATACGCAGTATTTT.

This clonotype was counted ten times or more. The chain is built from TRBV5-4 and TRBJ1-1, with D possibly matching TRBD1 (5 bases). CDR3 size: 17 residues. The V and J ends lost 1 base and 10 bases respectively, with 26 bases between them. Per the germline V gene, CDR1 is SGHNT and CDR2 is YYREEE (reference sequence). CDR3 sequence (DNA): TGTGCCAGCAGCTTGTACTTGGGACGCGTGGAAGTAAGGGGAGCTTTCTTT. Translating it yields CASSLYLGRVEVRGAFF.

This clonotype was detected ten times or more. The rearrangement joins TRBV28 to TRBJ1-6; no clear D. Germline V CDR1 and CDR2: MDHEN, SYDVKM. This CDR3 is built from 14 residues. Trimming left V 11 bases short and J 0 bases short, with 11 bases between. The CDR3 sequence is CAHSASSYNSPLHF. The CDR3 DNA follows: TGTGCCCACTCGGCGAGCTCCTATAATTCACCCCTCCACTTT.

This clonotype was found a few times. The J gene is TRBJ1-1, the V gene TRBV20-1; D call uncertain. The CDR3 is made up of 12 amino acids. The V end lost 3 bases, the J end lost 0 bases, and 5 bases lay between the germline ends. The germline V gene has CDR1 DFQATT and CDR2 SNEGSKA (reference sequence). CDR3 loop: CSASRVNTEAFF. CDR3 nucleotides: TGCAGTGCTAGTAGGGTGAACACTGAAGCTTTCTTT.

V usage is TRBV7-6 and J usage is TRBJ2-7; the D gene is possibly TRBD1 (6 bases). Per the germline V gene, CDR1 is SGHVS and CDR2 is FNYEAQ. The length of the CDR3 is 15 residues. Trimming shortened V by 0 bases and J by 1 base, and 10 bases separated the two germline ends. CDR3 in amino acids: CASSLASDRSYEQYF. As DNA, the CDR3 is TGTGCCAGCAGCTTAGCCTCGGACAGATCCTACGAGCAGTACTTC.

The rearrangement uses TRBV11-2 and TRBJ2-5, with 9 bases aligning to TRBD2. Germline lookup yields CDR1 SGHAT and CDR2 FQNNGV. The CDR3 has 18 residues. V dropped 5 bases and J dropped 7; count of bases not matched to a gene: 20. The CDR3 DNA sequence: TGTGCCAGCAGCCCCGTCCGGGCAGCGGGGGGTCAGTGGGGGACCCAGTACTTC. Protein sequence: CASSPVRAAGGQWGTQYF.